The 24 T cell receptor beta chains presented below share a single source sample, sequenced in a study of cytomegalovirus exposure and HLA in healthy donors. The PCR made use of 60 Vbeta and 13 Jbeta primers. Assay used: immunoSEQ multiplex PCR; TCRdb lists only in-frame clones, some missing. This sample's table has 150,000 to 200,000 clones. Specimen: PBMCs. These TCRs come from a woman aged 55-75 years in good health and CMV-seronegative.

For the CDR3, the DNA is TGTGCCAGCAGCTTTGACAGAGATCAGCCCCAGCATTTT. It specifies CASSFDRDQPQHF. V is TRBV5-5 and J is TRBJ1-5, with D perhaps TRBD1 (5 bases). Per the germline V gene, CDR1 is SGHKS and CDR2 is YYEKEE (reference sequence). The CDR3 contains 13 residues. V shed 2 bases and J shed 5 bases, with 8 bases lying between them.

J is TRBJ2-7 and V is TRBV25-1; 9 bases align to TRBD1. The CDR3 runs to 15 residues. Trimming removed 0 bases from V and 6 bases from J; junction bases left unmatched: 6. Germline V gene lookup returns CDR1 MGHDK and CDR2 SYGVNS. CDR3 nucleotides: TGTGCCAGCAGTGAATATGTAGGGACAGGGTCCGAGCAGTACTTC. Translating gives CASSEYVGTGSEQYF.

The CDR3: CATSRGTYSGNTIYF. DNA of the CDR3: TGTGCCACCAGCAGAGGAACATACTCTGGAAACACCATATATTTT. The chain couples TRBV15 to TRBJ1-3, with D unresolved. Trimming took 1 base from V and 0 from J, leaving 7 bases between them. Germline assignment: CDR1 LNHNV and CDR2 YYDKDF (reference sequence). The CDR3 is 15 amino acids.

The chain carries TRBV7-3 and TRBJ2-7, with D possibly matching TRBD2 (6 bases). V was clipped by 0 bases and J by 6 bases, with 15 bases between them. CDR1 SGHTA and CDR2 FQGTGA come from the germline V gene. The CDR3 is made up of 15 amino acids. The CDR3 spells CASSLTVGSVGEQYF. The CDR3 bases are TGTGCCAGCAGCTTAACGGTCGGGAGCGTTGGCGAGCAGTACTTC.

V and J are TRBV4-2 and TRBJ1-1, with 11 bases fitting TRBD1. Germline assignment: CDR1 LGHNA and CDR2 YNFKEQ. CDR3 length: 19 amino acids. V gave up 1 base and J gave up 14 bases; unmatched junction bases: 24. This CDR3 reads CASSQVLLDRGRETARRFF. The DNA for the CDR3 is TGTGCCAGCAGCCAAGTACTACTGGACAGGGGGCGCGAGACCGCAAGACGGTTCTTT.

The chain carries TRBV2 and TRBJ1-5; 8 bases map to TRBD1. The V gene end was trimmed by 5 bases and the J gene end by 6 bases; junction bases not matched to a gene: 6. The CDR3 sequence is 14 residues long. CDR1 is SNHLY and CDR2 is FYNNEI in the germline V gene. This CDR3 reads CASSTRTGSQPQHF. CDR3 DNA: TGTGCCAGCAGTACTCGGACAGGGAGTCAGCCCCAGCATTTT.

The chain has TRBV5-6 and TRBJ1-6; TRBD1 agrees at 9 bases. The germline V gene has CDR1 SGHDT and CDR2 YYEEEE. This CDR3 contains 16 residues. The junction had 5 bases not matched to a gene; V was cut back by 1 base and J by 6 bases. Here the CDR3 reads CASSLKGGQGNSPLHF. The CDR3 DNA sequence: TGTGCCAGCAGCTTGAAAGGGGGACAGGGTAATTCACCCCTCCACTTT.

The chain uses TRBV9 and TRBJ2-7; 10 bases are shared with TRBD1. V gave up 3 bases and J gave up 4 bases; unmatched junction bases: 1. CDR1 and CDR2 (germline): SGDLS, YYNGEE. The CDR3 contains 13 residues. CDR3 nucleotides: TGTGCCAGCAGCGGGGGACAGGGGTACGAGCAGTACTTC. Its translation is CASSGGQGYEQYF.

The DNA for the CDR3 is TGTGCCACCAGCAAACAGAATGAAAAACTGTTTTTT. Its translation is CATSKQNEKLFF. V and J are TRBV15 and TRBJ1-4, with D unresolved. Germline V CDR1 and CDR2: LNHNV, YYDKDF (reference sequence). CDR3 length equals 12 residues. V dropped 4 bases and J dropped 5 bases, with 5 bases sitting between them. Together with reference TRBV15 and TRBJ1-4, the CDR3 gives the full variable domain: DAMVIQNPRYQVTQFGKPVTLSCSQTLNHNVMYWYQQKSSQAPKLLFHYYDKDFNNEADTPDNFQSRRPNTSFCFLDIRSPGLGDTAMYLCATSKQNEKLFFGSGTQLSVL.

The rearrangement uses TRBV6-6 and TRBJ2-1; 7 bases line up with TRBD1. V lost 2 bases to trimming and J lost 6 bases; unmatched junction nucleotides: 4. In germline, CDR1 is MNHNY, CDR2 SVGAGI (reference sequence). The CDR3 sequence is 14 residues long. CDR3 residues: CASSYGTVFNEQFF. The DNA for the CDR3 is TGTGCCAGCAGTTACGGGACAGTTTTCAATGAGCAGTTCTTC.

This sequence joins TRBV7-3 and TRBJ2-7; 9 positions agree with TRBD2. The germline CDR1 and CDR2 sequences are SGHTA and FQGTGA. V was pared by 4 bases and J by 2 bases, with 6 bases of the junction left unmatched. There are 15 residues in the CDR3. The CDR3 DNA follows: TGTGCCAGCAGCTCCCTAGCGGGGCCAACCTACGAGCAGTACTTC. It is translated as CASSSLAGPTYEQYF.

The rearrangement uses TRBV27 and TRBJ1-5; D ambiguous. The ends were cut back, 4 bases at V and 0 bases at J, with 13 bases in the middle. The germline gives CDR1 MNHEY, CDR2 SMNVEV (reference sequence). The CDR3 contains 16 residues. The CDR3 reads CASSSRREYSNQPQHF. CDR3 sequence (DNA): TGTGCCAGCAGTTCCCGGAGGGAATATAGCAATCAGCCCCAGCATTTT.

V and J are TRBV10-3 and TRBJ1-5, with TRBD1 matching 7 bases. Germline V gene sequence: CDR1 ENHRY, CDR2 SYGVKD. The CDR3 is 16 residues long. Trimming took 6 bases from V and 5 from J; bases not matched to a gene: 13. The CDR3 DNA sequence: TGTGCCATCAGCGATTCCTTGGACAGGATTGATCAGCCCCAGCATTTT. Protein sequence: CAISDSLDRIDQPQHF.

The chain carries TRBV2 and TRBJ2-4, with 8 positions matching TRBD1. This CDR3 is 16 amino acids long. Germline trimming cut 2 bases from V and 4 bases from J; bases unmatched to any gene: 7. CDR1 and CDR2 (germline): SNHLY, FYNNEI. The CDR3 reads CASSESPTGAKNIQYF. The CDR3 bases are TGTGCCAGCAGTGAATCTCCGACAGGGGCAAAAAACATTCAGTACTTC.

V and J are TRBV6-1 and TRBJ1-5, with D hard to call. The CDR3 extends over 12 amino acids. V was trimmed by 7 bases and J by 5 bases, leaving 9 bases between them. Per germline, CDR1 MNHNS and CDR2 SASEGT. The CDR3 nucleotides read TGTGCCAGCATGATCGGGGATCAGCCCCAGCATTTT. Amino acid sequence: CASMIGDQPQHF.

This chain links TRBV2 with TRBJ1-2, with 7 bases that match TRBD1. CDR3 size: 13 residues. Germline lookup yields CDR1 SNHLY and CDR2 FYNNEI. The V segment lost 6 bases and the J segment 4 bases; nucleotides outside the gene matches: 5. CDR3 protein: CASSPGGGYGYTF. The CDR3 DNA is TGTGCCAGCAGCCCAGGGGGAGGCTATGGCTACACCTTC.

V gene TRBV5-5 combines with J gene TRBJ1-6; no definite D call. Per germline, CDR1 SGHKS and CDR2 YYEKEE (reference sequence). The CDR3 is 15 amino acids. Trimming shortened V by 2 bases and J by 0 bases, and 6 bases separated the two germline ends. This CDR3 is CASSLEVSYNSPLHF. The CDR3 nucleotides are TGTGCCAGCAGCTTAGAGGTCTCCTATAATTCACCCCTCCACTTT.

The chain has TRBV29-1 and TRBJ2-7, with 10 bases identical to TRBD2. V lost 5 bases, J lost 3 bases, and 4 bases stayed unmatched. Per germline, CDR1 SQVTM and CDR2 ANQGSEA. The CDR3 has 13 residues. The CDR3 coding sequence is TGCAGCGTTTTAGCGGGGGGAATCTACGAGCAGTACTTC. This codes for CSVLAGGIYEQYF.

The rearrangement links TRBV7-6 to TRBJ2-7, with a possible D match to TRBD2 (6 bases). The CDR3 has 14 residues. Trimming pared 1 base from V and 0 bases from J, leaving 7 bases between. Germline-derived CDR1 and CDR2 are SGHVS and FNYEAQ. The CDR3 region has the DNA TGTGCCAGCAGCTTAGGGGACTTCTCCTACGAGCAGTACTTC. Encoded protein: CASSLGDFSYEQYF.

The rearrangement uses TRBV21-1 and TRBJ1-4; the D call in the table, TRBD1, was not verified against the DNA. TRBV21-1 is a documented pseudogene. This CDR3 is 16 amino acids long. The CDR3 spells CASSKGRSDSNEKLFF. The CDR3, as DNA: TGTGCCAGCAGCAAGGGCCGCTCCGACAGTAATGAAAAACTGTTTTTT.

The chain uses TRBV7-3 and TRBJ2-1; possible D gene TRBD2, 6 bases. V lost 3 bases and J 6 bases, leaving 12 bases between the germline ends. Germline lookup yields CDR1 SGHTA and CDR2 FQGTGA. The CDR3 runs to 14 residues. Written as DNA, the CDR3 is TGTGCCAGCAGCTTGTCGGGAGCCCTCAATGAGCAGTTCTTC. Translated: CASSLSGALNEQFF.

The chain employs TRBV6-6 and TRBJ1-1, with 9 bases that match TRBD1. The ends lost 2 bases at V and 7 bases at J; junction bases unmatched: 11. Germline CDR1 MNHNY, CDR2 SVGAGI (reference sequence). The CDR3 extends over 16 amino acids. The CDR3 nucleotides are TGTGCCAGCAGTTACCACCGGGACAGGGCCTTCCTTGAAGCTTTCTTT. Translated, it gives CASSYHRDRAFLEAFF.

This chain links TRBV19 with TRBJ1-5; a weak D match, TRBD1 (6 bases). Germline CDR1 reads LNHDA; CDR2 reads SQIVND (reference sequence). Trimming cost V 4 bases and J 4 bases, with 8 bases left between them. The CDR3 sequence is 13 residues long. The chain's CDR3 is CASSNTGNQPQHF. For the CDR3, the DNA is TGTGCCAGTAGTAATACAGGGAATCAGCCCCAGCATTTT.

J is TRBJ1-1 and V is TRBV9; D is uncertain. Trimming pared 3 bases from V and 3 bases from J, leaving 9 bases between. CDR3 length equals 13 residues. In germline, CDR1 is SGDLS, CDR2 YYNGEE. This chain's CDR3 is CASSGGTYTEAFF. The CDR3 nucleotides read TGTGCCAGCAGCGGAGGAACCTACACTGAAGCTTTCTTT.